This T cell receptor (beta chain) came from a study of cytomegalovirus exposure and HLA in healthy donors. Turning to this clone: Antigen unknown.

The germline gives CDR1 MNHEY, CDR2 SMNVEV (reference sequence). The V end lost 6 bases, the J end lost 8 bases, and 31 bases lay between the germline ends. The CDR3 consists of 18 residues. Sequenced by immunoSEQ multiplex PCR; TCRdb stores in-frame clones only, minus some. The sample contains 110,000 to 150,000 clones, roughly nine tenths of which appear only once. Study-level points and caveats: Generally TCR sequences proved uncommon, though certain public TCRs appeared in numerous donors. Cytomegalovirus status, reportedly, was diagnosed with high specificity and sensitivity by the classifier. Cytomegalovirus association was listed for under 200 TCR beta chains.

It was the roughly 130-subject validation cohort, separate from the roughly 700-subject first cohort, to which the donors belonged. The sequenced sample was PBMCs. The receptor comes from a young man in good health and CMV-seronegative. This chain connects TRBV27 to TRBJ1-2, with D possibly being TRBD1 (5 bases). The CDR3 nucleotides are TGTGCCAGCAGCCCCCATTATGGCGGGGGTGAGGTGCTGGGAGGCTACACCTTC. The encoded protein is CASSPHYGGGEVLGGYTF.